The 14 T cell receptor beta chains below come from one sample, sequenced in a study of T cells in Graves' hyperthyroidism and ophthalmopathy. RNA transcripts served as the template for amplifying TCR beta CDR3 regions. HTBI primers were the set used in a first-round RT-PCR of the TCR CDR3. Via MiXCR, TCRdb re-called the multiplex PCR reads, giving one row per CDR3 protein. Of about 640,000 distinct CDR3 sequences listed, less than 25% are singletons. The sample consisted of blood. The source is a man younger than 45 with Graves' ophthalmopathy.

The V call is TRBV20-1, the J call TRBJ2-1, with D perhaps TRBD2 (5 bases). Trimming stripped 2 bases from V and 2 bases from J, with 7 bases between. The CDR3 spans 13 residues. Germline V gives CDR1 DFQATT, CDR2 SNEGSKA (reference sequence). The DNA of the CDR3 is TGCAGTGCTAGACCCGGGACCTACAATGAGCAGTTCTTC. This gives the protein CSARPGTYNEQFF.

This clonotype was seen ten or more times. The V gene is TRBV2, the J gene TRBJ2-1, with 10 nucleotides matching TRBD2. CDR3 length equals 15 residues. Germline V gives CDR1 SNHLY, CDR2 FYNNEI. After removal of 5 bases from V and 4 bases from J, the junction contained 5 bases not matched to a gene. The CDR3 coding sequence is TGTGCCAGCAGTTCGCGAGCGGGAGGGTACAATGAGCAGTTCTTC. Translating it yields CASSSRAGGYNEQFF.

This clonotype was seen a handful of times. This rearrangement joins TRBV7-9 to TRBJ2-1; TRBD2 aligns across 10 bases. Per germline, CDR1 SEHNR and CDR2 FQNEAQ (reference sequence). Germline trimming cut 4 bases from V and 10 bases from J; bases unmatched to any gene: 4. The CDR3 is made up of 13 amino acids. The DNA of the CDR3 is TGTGCCAGCAGCTACGTAGCGGGAGGCGAGCAGTTCTTC. Amino acid sequence: CASSYVAGGEQFF.

This clonotype was counted at least ten times. This chain uses TRBV12-3 or TRBV12-4 with TRBJ1-4; TRBD1 aligns across 8 bases. The V gene end was trimmed by 5 bases and the J gene end by 3 bases; junction bases not matched to a gene: 5. This CDR3 contains 15 residues. The CDR3 DNA reads TGTGCCAGCAGTCGACAGGGGAAAGCTAATGAAAAACTGTTTTTT. It codes for CASSRQGKANEKLFF.

The V and J genes are TRBV9 and TRBJ2-1; possibly TRBD1 or TRBD2 for D (5 bases each). The CDR3 is 13 residues long. V gave up 5 bases and J gave up 8 bases, with 14 bases separating them. Germline V gene sequence: CDR1 SGDLS, CDR2 YYNGEE. The CDR3 nucleotides are TGTGCCAGCAGTTTAATGGGGGTGGATGAGCAGTTCTTC. Translated, it gives CASSLMGVDEQFF.

This clonotype appeared many times. This chain joins TRBV28 and TRBJ2-1, with D hard to call. The CDR3 spans 17 residues. Germline V gives CDR1 MDHEN, CDR2 SYDVKM. V lost 4 bases and J 0 bases, leaving 16 bases between the germline ends. The CDR3 spells CASSSLYSTLSYNEQFF. The CDR3 nucleotides read TGTGCCAGCAGTTCTCTATACTCCACCCTCTCCTACAATGAGCAGTTCTTC.

V gene TRBV3-1 combines with J gene TRBJ2-1, with 11 bases aligning to TRBD2. Trimming at V came to 1 base and at J to 6 bases, leaving 2 bases not matched to a gene. The CDR3 is 15 amino acids. Germline assignment: CDR1 LGHDT and CDR2 YNNKEL (reference sequence). CDR3 DNA sequence: TGTGCCAGCAGCCAAGGACTAGCGGGAACCAATGAGCAGTTCTTC. Protein product: CASSQGLAGTNEQFF.

There are a few counts of this clonotype. This chain links TRBV7-9 with TRBJ2-7; 9 bases fit TRBD2. Germline assignment: CDR1 SEHNR and CDR2 FQNEAQ (reference sequence). This CDR3 has 17 amino acids. The J segment lost 4 bases and the V segment lost 4 bases, leaving 14 bases of the junction unmatched. The DNA of the CDR3 is TGTGCCAGCAGCTCGCCTCGTCTGCGGGAGGGAGTTTACGAGCAGTACTTC. It translates to CASSSPRLREGVYEQYF. Complete variable domain (other parts from reference TRBV7-9 and TRBJ2-7): DTGVSQNPRHKITKRGQNVTFRCDPISEHNRLYWYRQTLGQGPEFLTYFQNEAQLEKSRLLSDRFSAERPKGSFSTLEIQRTEQGDSAMYLCASSSPRLREGVYEQYFGPGTRLTVT.

The genes are TRBV2 and TRBJ1-1; no reliable D call. Germline V gene data show CDR1 as SNHLY and CDR2 as FYNNEI. This CDR3 has 12 residues. V dropped 1 base and J dropped 6 bases, with 6 bases sitting between them. CDR3 residues: CASSEELPEAFF. CDR3 sequence (DNA): TGTGCCAGCAGTGAAGAGCTACCTGAAGCTTTCTTT.

This clonotype was recorded at least ten times. The chain employs TRBV28 and TRBJ2-7; the match to TRBD2 covers 11 bases. V dropped 2 bases and J dropped 7; count of bases not matched to a gene: 4. CDR3 length: 14 amino acids. From germline, CDR1 is MDHEN and CDR2 SYDVKM. CDR3 sequence (DNA): TGTGCCAGCAGTTTACTAGCGGGAGGAGGAGAGCAGTACTTC. Encoded protein: CASSLLAGGGEQYF. Looking up the rest from reference TRBV28 and TRBJ2-7 gives the full variable domain: DVKVTQSSRYLVKRTGEKVFLECVQDMDHENMFWYRQDPGLGLRLIYFSYDVKMKEKGDIPEGYSVSREKKERFSLILESASTNQTSMYLCASSLLAGGGEQYFGPGTRLTVT.

The gene calls are TRBV4-2 and TRBJ1-6; 8 bases match TRBD1. The V and J ends lost 0 bases and 12 bases, in that order; junction bases with no gene match: 10. Per germline, CDR1 LGHNA and CDR2 YNFKEQ. The CDR3 length is 16 residues. The CDR3 spells CASSQDRDRRGGPLHF. The DNA of the CDR3 is TGTGCCAGCAGCCAAGATCGGGACAGGCGAGGTGGACCCCTCCACTTT.

This clonotype was observed a handful of times. The chain couples TRBV11-2 to TRBJ2-6; D ambiguous. V dropped 6 bases and J dropped 1 base, with 16 bases sitting between them. CDR3 length: 17 residues. Germline V gene data show CDR1 as SGHAT and CDR2 as FQNNGV. As DNA, the CDR3 is TGTGCCAGCAGACCCAACCCCCGGTTTTCTGGGGCCAACGTCCTGACTTTC. Protein: CASRPNPRFSGANVLTF. Complete variable domain (other parts from reference TRBV11-2 and TRBJ2-6): EAGVAQSPRYKIIEKRQSVAFWCNPISGHATLYWYQQILGQGPKLLIQFQNNGVVDDSQLPKDRFSAERLKGVDSTLKIQPAKLEDSAVYLCASRPNPRFSGANVLTFGAGSRLTVL.

Concerning this clonotype: Possible read error: a much larger clone is one base away. CDR3 nucleotides: TGTGCCAGCAGCCCCCACGGGGGCTTAGCGGGAGATACAGATACGCGGTATTTT. Its protein product is CASSPHGGLAGDTDTRYF. The V and J genes are TRBV11-2 and TRBJ2-3; 9 bases fit TRBD2. This CDR3 is 18 amino acids long. CDR1 and CDR2 from the germline V gene are SGHAT and FQNNGV.

This chain uses TRBV7-2 with TRBJ2-3; 14 nucleotides match TRBD2. CDR1 is SGHTA and CDR2 is FQGNSA in the germline V gene. Germline trimming cut 4 bases from V and 4 bases from J; bases unmatched to any gene: 7. The length of the CDR3 is 17 residues. The CDR3 DNA follows: TGTGCCAGCAGCTCCGGGACTAGCGGGAGTCGCCCAGATACGCAGTATTTT. The encoded protein is CASSSGTSGSRPDTQYF. Using reference TRBV7-2 and TRBJ2-3 for the parts outside the CDR3, the full variable domain is GAGVSQSPSNKVTEKGKDVELRCDPISGHTALYWYRQSLGQGLEFLIYFQGNSAPDKSGLPSDRFSAERTGGSVSTLTIQRTQQEDSAVYLCASSSGTSGSRPDTQYFGPGTRLTVL.